This record covers a single T cell receptor beta chain. Antigen: not known. These data originate in a study of vaccination effects on CD4 cells after COVID-19. On the study more broadly: Post-vaccine samples followed the second dose by a median of 72 days.

CDR3 length: 15 residues. Germline V CDR1 and CDR2: SGHNT, YYREEE (reference sequence). Unmatched junction bases numbered 6, after V lost 4 bases and J lost 4 bases. Study-wide points: There was marked clonal contraction among infection- and vaccine-induced clones late after vaccination.

Before any sequencing was done, the ViraFEST assay used viral peptide pools to expand antigen-specific CD4+ T cells. Researchers isolated CD4+ T cells once approximately ten days of culture had elapsed. Participants completed two doses of the BNT162b2 or mRNA-1273 vaccine. Nucleocapsid antibody tests were negative, and the vaccine recipients had no prior SARS-CoV-2 infection. Some 2.2 million PBMC per well were cultured with around 9.1 IU/ml IL-2 and 7.5 to 10 ug/ml peptides. Clones were read by immunoSEQ multiplex PCR, and TCRdb kept only the in-frame ones, dropping some. The table includes about 14,000 clones, around three quarters detected once.

The chain is built from TRBV5-4 and TRBJ2-7, with 12 bases aligning to TRBD1. The TCR sequence derives from a human donor who received a COVID-19 vaccine. Source: CD4+ T cells from PBMCs cultured with SARS-CoV-2 spike peptides, taken after COVID-19 vaccination. The CDR3 nucleotides read TGTGCCAGCAGCCCCGGGACAGGGGGCGCGTACGAGCAGTACTTC. Translating gives CASSPGTGGAYEQYF.